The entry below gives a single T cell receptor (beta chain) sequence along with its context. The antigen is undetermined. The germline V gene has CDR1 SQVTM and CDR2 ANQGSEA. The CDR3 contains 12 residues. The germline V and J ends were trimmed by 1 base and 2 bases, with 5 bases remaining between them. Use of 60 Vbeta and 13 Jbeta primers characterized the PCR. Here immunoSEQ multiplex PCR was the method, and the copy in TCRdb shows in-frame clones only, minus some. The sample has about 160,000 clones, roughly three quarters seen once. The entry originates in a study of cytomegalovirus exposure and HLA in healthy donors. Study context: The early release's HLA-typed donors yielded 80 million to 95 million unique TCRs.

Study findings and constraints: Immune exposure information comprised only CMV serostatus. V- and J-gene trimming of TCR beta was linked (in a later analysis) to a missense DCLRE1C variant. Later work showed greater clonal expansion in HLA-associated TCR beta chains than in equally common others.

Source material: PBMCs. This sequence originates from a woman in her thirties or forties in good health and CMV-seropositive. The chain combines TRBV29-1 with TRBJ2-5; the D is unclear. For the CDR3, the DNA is TGCAGCGTTGAAGCACAGCAAGAGACCCAGTACTTC. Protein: CSVEAQQETQYF.